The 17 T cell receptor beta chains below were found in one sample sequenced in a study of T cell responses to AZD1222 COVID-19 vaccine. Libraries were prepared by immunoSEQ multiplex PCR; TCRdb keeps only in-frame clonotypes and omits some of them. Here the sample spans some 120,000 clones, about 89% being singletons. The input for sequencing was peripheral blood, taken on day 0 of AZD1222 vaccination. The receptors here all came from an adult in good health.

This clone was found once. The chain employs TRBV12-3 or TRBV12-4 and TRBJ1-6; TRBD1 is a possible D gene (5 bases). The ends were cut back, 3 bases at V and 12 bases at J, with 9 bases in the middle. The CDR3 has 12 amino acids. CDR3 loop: CASSFGTRPLHF. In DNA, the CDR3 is TGTGCCAGCAGTTTTGGGACGAGACCCCTCCACTTT.

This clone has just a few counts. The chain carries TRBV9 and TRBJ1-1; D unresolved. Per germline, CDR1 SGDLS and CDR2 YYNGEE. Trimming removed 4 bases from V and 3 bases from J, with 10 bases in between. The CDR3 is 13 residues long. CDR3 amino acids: CASSTRLDTEAFF. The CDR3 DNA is TGTGCCAGCAGCACTCGTCTCGACACTGAAGCTTTCTTT. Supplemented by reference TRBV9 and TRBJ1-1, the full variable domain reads DSGVTQTPKHLITATGQRVTLRCSPRSGDLSVYWYQQSLDQGLQFLIQYYNGEERAKGNILERFSAQQFPDLHSELNLSSLELGDSALYFCASSTRLDTEAFFGQGTRLTVV.

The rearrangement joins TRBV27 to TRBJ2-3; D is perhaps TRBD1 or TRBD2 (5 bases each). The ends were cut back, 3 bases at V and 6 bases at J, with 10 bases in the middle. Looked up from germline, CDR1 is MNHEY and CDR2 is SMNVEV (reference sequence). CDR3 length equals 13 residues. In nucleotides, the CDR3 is TGTGCCAGCAGTTTGGGGCGGGCCGATACGCAGTATTTT. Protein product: CASSLGRADTQYF.

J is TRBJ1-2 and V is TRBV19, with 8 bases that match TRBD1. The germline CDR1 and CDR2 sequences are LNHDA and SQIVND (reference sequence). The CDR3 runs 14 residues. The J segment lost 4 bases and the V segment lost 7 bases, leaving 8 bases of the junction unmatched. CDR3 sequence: CASIGWDRLYGYTF. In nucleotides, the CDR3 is TGTGCCAGTATAGGGTGGGACAGGCTCTATGGCTACACCTTC.

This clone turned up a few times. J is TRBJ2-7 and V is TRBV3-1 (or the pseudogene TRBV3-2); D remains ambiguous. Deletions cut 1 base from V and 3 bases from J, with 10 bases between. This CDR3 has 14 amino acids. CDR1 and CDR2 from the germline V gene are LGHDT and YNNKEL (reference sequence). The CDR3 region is CASSQGRTFYEQYF. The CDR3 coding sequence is TGTGCCAGCAGCCAAGGCAGGACCTTCTACGAGCAGTACTTC.

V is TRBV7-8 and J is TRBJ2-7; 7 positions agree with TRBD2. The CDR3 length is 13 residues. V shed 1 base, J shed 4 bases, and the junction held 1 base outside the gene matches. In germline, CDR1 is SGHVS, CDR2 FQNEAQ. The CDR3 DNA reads TGTGCCAGCAGCTTAGGGCGGGAGTACGAGCAGTACTTC. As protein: CASSLGREYEQYF.

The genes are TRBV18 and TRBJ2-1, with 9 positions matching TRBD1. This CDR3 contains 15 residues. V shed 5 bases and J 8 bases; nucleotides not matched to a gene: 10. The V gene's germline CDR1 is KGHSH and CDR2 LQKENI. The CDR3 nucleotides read TGTGCCAGCTCAGACCCGGGACAGGGTGATTATGAGCAGTTCTTC. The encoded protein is CASSDPGQGDYEQFF.

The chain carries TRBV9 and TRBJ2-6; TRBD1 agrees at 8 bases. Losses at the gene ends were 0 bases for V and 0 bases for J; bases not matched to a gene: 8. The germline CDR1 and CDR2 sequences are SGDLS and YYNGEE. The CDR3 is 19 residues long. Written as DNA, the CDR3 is TGTGCCAGCAGCGTAGCAGGGGGCGGGGCCGGCTCTGGGGCCAACGTCCTGACTTTC. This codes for CASSVAGGGAGSGANVLTF.

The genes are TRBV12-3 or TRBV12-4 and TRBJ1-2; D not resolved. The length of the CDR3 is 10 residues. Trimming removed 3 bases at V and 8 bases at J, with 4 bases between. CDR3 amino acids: CASSLGGYTF. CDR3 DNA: TGTGCCAGCAGTTTGGGCGGCTACACCTTC.

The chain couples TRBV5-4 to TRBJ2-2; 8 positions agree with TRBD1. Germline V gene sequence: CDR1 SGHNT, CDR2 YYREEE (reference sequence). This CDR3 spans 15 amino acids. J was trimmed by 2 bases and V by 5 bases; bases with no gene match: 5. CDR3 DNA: TGTGCCAGCAGTCTTACAGGGGGTAACACCGGGGAGCTGTTTTTT. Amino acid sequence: CASSLTGGNTGELFF.

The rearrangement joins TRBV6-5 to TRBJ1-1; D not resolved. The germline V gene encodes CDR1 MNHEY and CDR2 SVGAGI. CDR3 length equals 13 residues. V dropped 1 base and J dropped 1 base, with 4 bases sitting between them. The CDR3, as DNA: TGTGCCAGCAGTTACTGGAAGAACACTGAAGCTTTCTTT. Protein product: CASSYWKNTEAFF.

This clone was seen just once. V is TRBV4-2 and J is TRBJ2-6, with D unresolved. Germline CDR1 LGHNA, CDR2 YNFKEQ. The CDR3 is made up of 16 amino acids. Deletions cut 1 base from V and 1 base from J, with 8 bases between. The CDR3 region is CASSQGGFSGANVLTF. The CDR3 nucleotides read TGTGCCAGCAGCCAAGGGGGTTTTTCTGGGGCCAACGTCCTGACTTTC.

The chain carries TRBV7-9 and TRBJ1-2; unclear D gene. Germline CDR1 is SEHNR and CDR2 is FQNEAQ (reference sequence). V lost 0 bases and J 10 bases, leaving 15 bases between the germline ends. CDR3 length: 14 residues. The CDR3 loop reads CASSLATDANSYTF. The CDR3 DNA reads TGTGCCAGCAGCTTAGCGACTGATGCTAATTCCTACACCTTC.

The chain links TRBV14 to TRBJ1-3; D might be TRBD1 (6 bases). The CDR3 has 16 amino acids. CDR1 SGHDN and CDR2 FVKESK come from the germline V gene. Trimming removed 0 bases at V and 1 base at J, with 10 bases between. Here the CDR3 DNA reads TGTGCCAGCAGCCAAGATATGGGGGCGTCTGGAAACACCATATATTTT. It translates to CASSQDMGASGNTIYF.

CDR3 DNA: TGTGCCAGCAGCACCCTGCCCCGTCGGGGTGATGAAAAACTGTTTTTT. Protein: CASSTLPRRGDEKLFF. The rearrangement uses TRBV27 and TRBJ1-4; D is uncertain. The CDR3 contains 16 residues. Germline CDR1 and CDR2: MNHEY and SMNVEV (reference sequence). Trimming took off 6 bases at V and 6 bases at J, with 20 bases between the two ends.

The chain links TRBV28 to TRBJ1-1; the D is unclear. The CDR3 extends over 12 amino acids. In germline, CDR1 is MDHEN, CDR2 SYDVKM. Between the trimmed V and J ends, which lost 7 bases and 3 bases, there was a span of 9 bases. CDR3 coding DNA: TGTGCCAGCATACGGGGAGACACTGAAGCTTTCTTT. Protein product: CASIRGDTEAFF.

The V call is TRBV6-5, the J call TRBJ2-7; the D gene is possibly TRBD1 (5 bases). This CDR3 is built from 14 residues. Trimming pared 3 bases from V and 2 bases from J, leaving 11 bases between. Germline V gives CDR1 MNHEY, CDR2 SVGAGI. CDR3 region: CASSYGATAYEQYF. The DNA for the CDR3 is TGTGCCAGCAGTTATGGGGCTACCGCCTACGAGCAGTACTTC.